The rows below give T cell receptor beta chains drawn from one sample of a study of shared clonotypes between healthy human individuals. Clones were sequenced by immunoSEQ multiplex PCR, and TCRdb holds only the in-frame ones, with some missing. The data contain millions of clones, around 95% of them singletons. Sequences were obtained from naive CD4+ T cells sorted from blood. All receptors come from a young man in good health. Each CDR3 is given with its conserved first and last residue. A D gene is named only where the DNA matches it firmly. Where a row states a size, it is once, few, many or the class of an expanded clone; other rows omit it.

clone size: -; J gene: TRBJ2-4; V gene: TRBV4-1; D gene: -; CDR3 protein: CASSQPGRLAKNIQYF; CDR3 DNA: TGCGCCAGCAGCCAGCCGGGGAGACTAGCCAAAAACATTCAGTACTTC
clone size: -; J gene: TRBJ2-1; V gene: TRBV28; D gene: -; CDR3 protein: CASRKDRISYNEQFF; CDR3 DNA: TGTGCCAGCAGGAAGGACAGAATCTCCTACAATGAGCAGTTCTTC
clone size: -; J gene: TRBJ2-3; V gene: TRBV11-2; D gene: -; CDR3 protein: CASSLDGLRSDTQYF; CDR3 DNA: TGTGCCAGCAGCTTAGATGGGCTCAGGTCTGATACGCAGTATTTT
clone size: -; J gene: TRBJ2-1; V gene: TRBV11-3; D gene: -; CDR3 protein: CASSWSGRSSYNEQFF; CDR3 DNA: TGTGCCAGCAGCTGGAGCGGAAGAAGCTCCTACAATGAGCAGTTCTTC
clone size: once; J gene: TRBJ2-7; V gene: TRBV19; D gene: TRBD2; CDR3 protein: CASSISAGGPSYEQYF; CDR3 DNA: TGTGCCAGTAGTATCTCAGCGGGAGGGCCCAGCTACGAGCAGTACTTC
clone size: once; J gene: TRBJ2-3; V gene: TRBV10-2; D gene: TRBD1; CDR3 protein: CASREQGAGDTQYF; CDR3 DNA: TGCGCCAGCAGAGAACAGGGGGCCGGAGATACGCAGTATTTT
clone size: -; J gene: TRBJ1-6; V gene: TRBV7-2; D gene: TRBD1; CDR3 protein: CASSPPTGTGVSPLHF; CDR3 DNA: TGTGCCAGCAGCCCACCAACCGGGACAGGGGTTTCACCCCTCCACTTT
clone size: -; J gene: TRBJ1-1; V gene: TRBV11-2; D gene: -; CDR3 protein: CASSPEARQVEAFF; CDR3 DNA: TGTGCCAGCAGCCCCGAAGCCAGACAGGTTGAAGCTTTCTTT
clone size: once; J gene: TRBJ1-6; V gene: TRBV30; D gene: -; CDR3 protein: CAWTIWGGNSPLHF; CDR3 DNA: TGTGCCTGGACGATTTGGGGGGGGAATTCACCCCTCCACTTT
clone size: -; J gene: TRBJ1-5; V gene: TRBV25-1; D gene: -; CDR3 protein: CASSARGGSNQPQHF; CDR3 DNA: TGTGCCAGCAGTGCCCGCGGGGGTAGCAATCAGCCCCAGCATTTT
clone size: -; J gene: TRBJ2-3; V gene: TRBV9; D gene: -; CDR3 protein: CASSVRGSTDTQYF; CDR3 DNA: TGTGCCAGCAGCGTACGCGGGAGCACAGATACGCAGTATTTT
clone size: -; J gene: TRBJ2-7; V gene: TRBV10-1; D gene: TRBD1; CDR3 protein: CASSTGTGGSEQYF; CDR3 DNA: TGCGCCAGCAGTACCGGGACAGGGGGGTCCGAGCAGTACTTC
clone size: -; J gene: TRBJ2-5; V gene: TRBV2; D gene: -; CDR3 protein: CASSIQETQYF; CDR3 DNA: TGTGCCAGCAGTATTCAAGAGACCCAGTACTTC
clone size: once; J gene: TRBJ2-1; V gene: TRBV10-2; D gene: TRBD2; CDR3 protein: CASSEPAGGYNEQFF; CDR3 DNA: TGCGCCAGCAGTGAACCAGCGGGGGGATACAATGAGCAGTTCTTC
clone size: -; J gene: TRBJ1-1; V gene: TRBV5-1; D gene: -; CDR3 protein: CASSSSAVQGLMNTEAFF; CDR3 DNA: TGCGCCAGCAGCTCCAGTGCAGTGCAGGGGCTCATGAACACTGAAGCTTTCTTT
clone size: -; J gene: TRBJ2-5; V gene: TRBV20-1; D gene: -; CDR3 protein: CSANEETQYF; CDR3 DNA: TGCAGTGCTAACGAAGAGACCCAGTACTTC
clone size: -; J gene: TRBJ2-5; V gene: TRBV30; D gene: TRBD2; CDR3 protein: CARAGGARETQYF; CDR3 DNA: TGTGCCCGAGCGGGGGGGGCCCGGGAGACCCAGTACTTC
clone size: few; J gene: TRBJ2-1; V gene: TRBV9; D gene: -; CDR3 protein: CASSVVDSHEQFF; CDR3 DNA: TGTGCCAGCAGCGTAGTGGATAGCCATGAGCAGTTCTTC
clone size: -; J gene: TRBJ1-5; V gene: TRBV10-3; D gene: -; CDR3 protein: CAISESAPGRGQPQHF; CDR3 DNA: TGTGCCATCAGTGAGTCGGCGCCTGGTCGCGGTCAGCCCCAGCATTTT
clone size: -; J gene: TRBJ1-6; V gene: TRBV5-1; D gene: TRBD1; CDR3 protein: CASSLGSRTGVSYNSPLHF; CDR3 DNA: TGCGCCAGCAGCTTGGGATCCCGGACAGGGGTTTCCTATAATTCACCCCTCCACTTT
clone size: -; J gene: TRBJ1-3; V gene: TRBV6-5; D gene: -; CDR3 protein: CASSYSWGGRNTIYF; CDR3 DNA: TGTGCCAGCAGTTATTCCTGGGGCGGACGAAACACCATATATTTT
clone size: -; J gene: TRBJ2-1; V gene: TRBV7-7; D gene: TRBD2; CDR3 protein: CASSPGTSEGNEQFF; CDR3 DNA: TGTGCTAGCTCTCCCGGGACTAGCGAGGGCAATGAGCAGTTCTTC
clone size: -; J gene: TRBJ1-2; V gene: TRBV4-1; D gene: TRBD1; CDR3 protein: CASSQVFNPGQGYGYTF; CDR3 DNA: TGCGCCAGCAGCCAAGTTTTCAACCCGGGACAGGGATACGGCTACACCTTC
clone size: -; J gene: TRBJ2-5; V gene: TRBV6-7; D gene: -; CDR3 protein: CASREQGTVGTQYF; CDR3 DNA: TGTGCCAGCAGAGAACAGGGAACTGTGGGGACCCAGTACTTC
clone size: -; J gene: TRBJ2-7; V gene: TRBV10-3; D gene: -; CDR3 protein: CAISELLTNEQYF; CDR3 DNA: TGTGCCATCAGTGAGCTTCTTACGAACGAGCAGTACTTC
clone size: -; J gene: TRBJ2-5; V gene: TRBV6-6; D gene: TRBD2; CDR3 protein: CASSPREGRTQETQYF; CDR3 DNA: TGTGCCAGCAGCCCCCGGGAGGGGAGGACACAAGAGACCCAGTACTTC
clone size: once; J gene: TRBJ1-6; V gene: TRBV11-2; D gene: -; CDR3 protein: CASSLSPLSAVAYNSPLHF; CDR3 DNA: TGTGCCAGCAGCTTATCACCCCTTTCGGCAGTCGCCTATAATTCACCCCTCCACTTT